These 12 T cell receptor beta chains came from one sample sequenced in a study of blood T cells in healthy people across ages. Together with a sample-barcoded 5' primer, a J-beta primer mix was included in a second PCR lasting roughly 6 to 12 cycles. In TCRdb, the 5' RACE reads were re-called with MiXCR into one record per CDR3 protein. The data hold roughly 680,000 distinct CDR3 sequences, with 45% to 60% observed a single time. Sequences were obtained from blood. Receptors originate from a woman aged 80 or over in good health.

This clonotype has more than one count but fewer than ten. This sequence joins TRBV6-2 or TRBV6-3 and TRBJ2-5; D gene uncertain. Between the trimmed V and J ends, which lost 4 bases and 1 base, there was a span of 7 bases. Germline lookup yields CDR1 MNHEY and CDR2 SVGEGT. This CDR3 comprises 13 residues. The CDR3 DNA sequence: TGTGCCAGCAGTTGGGCATTCCAAGAGACCCAGTACTTC. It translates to CASSWAFQETQYF.

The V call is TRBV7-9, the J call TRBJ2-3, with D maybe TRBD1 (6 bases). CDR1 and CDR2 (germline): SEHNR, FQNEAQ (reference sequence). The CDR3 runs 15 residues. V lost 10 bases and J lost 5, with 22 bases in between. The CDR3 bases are TGTGCCAAAAGCTTAGCCGACTCAGGGGAAGATACGCAGTATTTT. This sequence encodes CAKSLADSGEDTQYF.

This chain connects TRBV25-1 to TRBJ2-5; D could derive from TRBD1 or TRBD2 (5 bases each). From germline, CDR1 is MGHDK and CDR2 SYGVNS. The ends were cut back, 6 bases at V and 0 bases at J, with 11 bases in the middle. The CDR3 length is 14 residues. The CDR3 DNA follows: TGTGCCAGCAGCGGGACCGGGAACCAAGAGACCCAGTACTTC. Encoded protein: CASSGTGNQETQYF.

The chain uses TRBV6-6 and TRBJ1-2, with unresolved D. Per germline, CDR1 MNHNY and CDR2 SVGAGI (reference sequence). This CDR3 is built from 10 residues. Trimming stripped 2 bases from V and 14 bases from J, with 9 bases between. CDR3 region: CASSYQEITF. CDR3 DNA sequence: TGTGCCAGCAGTTACCAGGAAATAACCTTC.

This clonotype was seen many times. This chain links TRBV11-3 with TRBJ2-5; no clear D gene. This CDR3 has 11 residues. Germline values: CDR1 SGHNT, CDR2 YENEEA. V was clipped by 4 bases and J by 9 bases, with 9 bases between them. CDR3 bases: TGTGCCAGCAGCTCAGGTGGCCCCCAGTACTTC. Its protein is CASSSGGPQYF.

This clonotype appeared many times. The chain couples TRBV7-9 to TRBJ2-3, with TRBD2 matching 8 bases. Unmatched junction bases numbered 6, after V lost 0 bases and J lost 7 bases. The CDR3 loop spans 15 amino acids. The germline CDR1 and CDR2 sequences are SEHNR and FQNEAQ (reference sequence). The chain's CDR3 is CASSLAPTSENTQYF. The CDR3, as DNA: TGTGCCAGCAGCTTAGCCCCGACTAGCGAAAATACGCAGTATTTT.

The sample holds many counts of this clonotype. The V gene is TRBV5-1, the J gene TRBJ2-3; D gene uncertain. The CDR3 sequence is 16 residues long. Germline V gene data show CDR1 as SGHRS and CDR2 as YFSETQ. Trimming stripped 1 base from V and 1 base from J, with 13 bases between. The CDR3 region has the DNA TGCGCCAGCAGCTTGCACGAGACTTCGCGCACAGATACGCAGTATTTT. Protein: CASSLHETSRTDTQYF.

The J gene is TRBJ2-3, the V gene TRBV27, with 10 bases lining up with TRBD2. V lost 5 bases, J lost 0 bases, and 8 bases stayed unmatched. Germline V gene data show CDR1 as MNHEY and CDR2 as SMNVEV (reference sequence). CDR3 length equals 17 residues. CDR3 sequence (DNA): TGTGCCAGCAGTGTCCTAGCGGGGGAGCCTAGCACAGATACGCAGTATTTT. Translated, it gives CASSVLAGEPSTDTQYF.

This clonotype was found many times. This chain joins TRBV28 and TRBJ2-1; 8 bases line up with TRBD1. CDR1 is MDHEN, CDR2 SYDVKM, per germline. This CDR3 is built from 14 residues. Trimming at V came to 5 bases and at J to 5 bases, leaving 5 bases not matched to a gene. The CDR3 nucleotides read TGTGCCAGCAGTGCAGGGGGCTACGACAATGAGCAGTTCTTC. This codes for CASSAGGYDNEQFF.

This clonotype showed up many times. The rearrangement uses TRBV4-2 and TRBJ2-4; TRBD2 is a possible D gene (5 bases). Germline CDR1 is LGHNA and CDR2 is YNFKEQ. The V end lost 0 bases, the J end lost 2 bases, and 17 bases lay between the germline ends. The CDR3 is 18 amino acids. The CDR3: CASSQDPGADRTKNIQYF. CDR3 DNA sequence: TGTGCCAGCAGCCAAGATCCAGGAGCGGATCGGACCAAAAACATTCAGTACTTC.

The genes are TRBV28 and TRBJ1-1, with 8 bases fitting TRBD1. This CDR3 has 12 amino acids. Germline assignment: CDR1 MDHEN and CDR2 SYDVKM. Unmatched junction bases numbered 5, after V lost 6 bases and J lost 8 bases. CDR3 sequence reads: CASRIRTGEAFF. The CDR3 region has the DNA TGTGCCAGCAGGATCAGGACAGGGGAAGCTTTCTTT.

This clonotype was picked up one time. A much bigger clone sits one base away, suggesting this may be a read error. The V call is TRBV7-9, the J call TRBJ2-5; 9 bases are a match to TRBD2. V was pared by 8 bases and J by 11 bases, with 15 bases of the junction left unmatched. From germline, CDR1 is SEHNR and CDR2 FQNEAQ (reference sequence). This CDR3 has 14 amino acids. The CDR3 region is CASVPGLAYNEQYF. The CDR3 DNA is TGTGCCAGCGTTCCGGGACTAGCCTACAATGAGCAGTACTTC.